Listed below are T cell receptor beta chains from one sample, sequenced in a study of blood T cell repertoires in COVID-19. Profiling relied on immunoSEQ multiplex PCR, and the TCRdb table lists in-frame clones only, not all of them. The sample consists of about 100,000 clones, about 91% of them appearing once. Sequencing was performed on peripheral blood. All receptors come from a man aged 50 to 60 with active or convalescent COVID-19. Both conserved end residues are part of each CDR3. Fields, in order: V gene, clone size, CDR3 length, J gene, D gene, CDR3 DNA, CDR3 protein. D genes are given only for firm matches. Clone size is shown for a subset of rows, as once, few, many or a class of expanded clone.

TRBV5-1	-	15	TRBJ1-2	TRBD1	TGCGCCAGCAGCTTCCAAGGACAGGGCTCGGATGGCTACACCTTC	CASSFQGQGSDGYTF
TRBV18	-	15	TRBJ1-5	TRBD1	TGTGCCAGCTCACCGCCTCCGGGACAGGATCAGCCCCAGCATTTT	CASSPPPGQDQPQHF
TRBV25-1	once	15	TRBJ2-1	TRBD2	TGTGCCAGCAGTTCTCGACTAGCGGGAGACAATGAGCAGTTCTTC	CASSSRLAGDNEQFF
TRBV6-2/TRBV6-3	-	14	TRBJ2-3	-	TGTGCCAGCAGTTACGGGCACCGCACAGATACGCAGTATTTT	CASSYGHRTDTQYF
TRBV19	-	15	TRBJ1-5	TRBD1	TGTGCCAGTAGTATAGCTGACAGGGCCAATCAGCCCCAGCATTTT	CASSIADRANQPQHF
TRBV7-2	-	15	TRBJ2-7	-	TGTGCCAGCAGCTTAGGACCAGGTGCCCACTACGAGCAGTACTTC	CASSLGPGAHYEQYF
TRBV10-1	-	15	TRBJ2-1	TRBD2	TGCGCCAGCAGTGATGGACTAGCGGGAGGCAATGAGCAGTTCTTC	CASSDGLAGGNEQFF
TRBV7-9	-	14	TRBJ1-2	TRBD1	TGTGCCAGCAGCACTACAGGGGGCGCTTGGGGCTACACCTTC	CASSTTGGAWGYTF
TRBV28	-	15	TRBJ1-4	TRBD1	TGTGCCAGCAGTTTGCGACAGGGATTTAATGAAAAACTGTTTTTT	CASSLRQGFNEKLFF
TRBV27	-	18	TRBJ2-3	TRBD1	TGTGCCAGCAGTTTGGACAGGGGGCGGAATAGTGGCACAGATACGCAGTATTTT	CASSLDRGRNSGTDTQYF
TRBV18	-	14	TRBJ1-6	-	TGTGCCAGCTCACGTGGGGCGGATAATTCACCCCTCCACTTT	CASSRGADNSPLHF
TRBV7-8	few	16	TRBJ1-6	-	TGTGCCAGCAGCTTAGCCCGGCAGGGCTATAATTCACCCCTCCACTTT	CASSLARQGYNSPLHF
TRBV6-1	-	13	TRBJ1-5	-	TGTGCCAGCGAGCAGGGGATCAATCAGCCCCAGCATTTT	CASEQGINQPQHF
TRBV19	-	15	TRBJ2-1	TRBD2	TGTGCCAGTAGTTCCAACGCGGGAGAGGTTCGTGAGCAGTTCTTC	CASSSNAGEVREQFF
TRBV5-1	-	15	TRBJ1-1	TRBD1	TGCGCCAGCAGCTTCTACAGGGGAGAAGATACTGAAGCTTTCTTT	CASSFYRGEDTEAFF
TRBV28	-	15	TRBJ1-2	-	TGTGCCAGCACCGAGACTGATGGCCGAAACTATGGCTACACCTTC	CASTETDGRNYGYTF
TRBV29-1	-	11	TRBJ1-1	-	TGCAGCGTTGGGAGGGGCACTGAAGCTTTCTTT	CSVGRGTEAFF
TRBV2	-	12	TRBJ2-2	-	TGTGCCAGCAGGAGGACTACCGGGGAGCTGTTTTTT	CASRRTTGELFF
TRBV6-2/TRBV6-3	once	16	TRBJ1-6	TRBD1	TGTGCCAGCAGTCGTCTTCTGGGGACAGATAATTCACCCCTCCACTTT	CASSRLLGTDNSPLHF
TRBV9	-	14	TRBJ1-5	-	TGTGCCAGCAGCGTAGATGGGGGCATTCAGCCCCAGCATTTT	CASSVDGGIQPQHF
TRBV30	-	14	TRBJ2-2	TRBD1	TGTGCCTGGAGTGTACAGGGGATCAGCGGGGAGCTGTTTTTT	CAWSVQGISGELFF
TRBV7-6	-	17	TRBJ2-7	TRBD1	TGTGCCAGCAGCTTAGGTCCCGGACAGGGGTTCTCCTACGAGCAGTACTTC	CASSLGPGQGFSYEQYF
TRBV11-2	-	13	TRBJ2-7	TRBD2	TGTGCCAGCAGCTTGGGGGAGGGATACGAGCAGTACTTC	CASSLGEGYEQYF
TRBV29-1	few	13	TRBJ2-7	-	TGCAGCACTTTCCGATTAGATTCCTACGAGCAGTACTTC	CSTFRLDSYEQYF
TRBV7-8	-	12	TRBJ1-6	TRBD1	TGTGCCAGCAGCTTAGACAGGGGGCCCCTCCACTTT	CASSLDRGPLHF
TRBV28	-	13	TRBJ2-3	-	TGTGCCAGCAGCTTAGCTGGGAGGAATACGCAGTATTTT	CASSLAGRNTQYF
TRBV6-6	few	17	TRBJ1-3	TRBD1	TGTGCCAGCAGTCGATGGGACAGTGGAACCTCTGGAAACACCATATATTTT	CASSRWDSGTSGNTIYF